In its sample, the clone carrying this TCR beta chain was seen once. Measured with immunoSEQ multiplex PCR; TCRdb has only the in-frame clones, and not every one. The table has over 10,000 clones, around 71% seen once. This entry belongs to a study of T cells after somatic rescue of genetic block. The CDR3 spans 16 residues. With V trimmed by 1 base and J by 9 bases, 11 bases remained unmatched. The germline CDR1 and CDR2 sequences are MGHDK and SYGVNS. The sequenced sample consisted of peripheral blood mononuclear cells (PBMCs). This chain joins TRBV25-1 and TRBJ2-1, with TRBD2 identical over 8 bases. This sequence was found in a boy aged 5-17 years. CDR3 region: CASSELERGLLGEQFF. The CDR3 nucleotides read TGTGCCAGCAGTGAATTGGAGCGGGGGTTATTAGGTGAGCAGTTCTTC.